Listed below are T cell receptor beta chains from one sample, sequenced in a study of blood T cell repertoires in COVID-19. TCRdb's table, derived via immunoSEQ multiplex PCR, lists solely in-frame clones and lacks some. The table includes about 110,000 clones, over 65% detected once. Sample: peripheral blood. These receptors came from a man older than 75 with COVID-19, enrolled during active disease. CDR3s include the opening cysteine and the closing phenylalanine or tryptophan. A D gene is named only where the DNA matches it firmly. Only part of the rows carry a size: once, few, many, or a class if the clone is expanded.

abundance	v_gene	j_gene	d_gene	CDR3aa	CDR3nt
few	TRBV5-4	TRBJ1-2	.	CASSTDSNYGYTF	TGTGCCAGCAGCACCGACAGTAACTATGGCTACACCTTC
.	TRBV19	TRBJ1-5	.	CASSHRVNTPQHF	TGTGCCAGTAGTCATCGGGTCAACACGCCCCAGCATTTT
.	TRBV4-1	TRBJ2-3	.	CASSQAGADTQYF	TGCGCCAGCAGCCAAGCGGGGGCAGATACGCAGTATTTT
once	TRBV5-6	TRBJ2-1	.	CASSLEVGDEQFF	TGTGCCAGCAGCTTGGAGGTCGGGGATGAGCAGTTCTTC
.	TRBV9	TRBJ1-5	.	CASSSGQGGSQPQHF	TGTGCCAGCAGTTCGGGGCAGGGAGGAAGTCAGCCCCAGCATTTT
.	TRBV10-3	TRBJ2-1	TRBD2	CAIRSAGVLTNEQFF	TGTGCCATCAGATCAGCGGGAGTCTTGACAAATGAGCAGTTCTTC
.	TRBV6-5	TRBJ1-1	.	CASKAGRQENTEAFF	TGTGCCAGCAAAGCAGGTCGACAGGAAAACACTGAAGCTTTCTTT
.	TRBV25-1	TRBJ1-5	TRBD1	CATSTGYTNQPQHF	TGTGCCACCTCGACAGGGTACACTAATCAGCCCCAGCATTTT
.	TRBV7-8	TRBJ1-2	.	CASSLNGEGYTF	TGTGCCAGCAGCTTAAATGGGGAGGGCTACACCTTC
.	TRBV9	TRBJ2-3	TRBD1	CASSVAMDRDGTDTQYF	TGTGCCAGCAGCGTAGCTATGGACAGGGATGGCACAGATACGCAGTATTTT
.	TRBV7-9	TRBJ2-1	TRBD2	CASSSPPSGVSYNEQFF	TGTGCCAGCAGCTCGCCCCCTAGCGGAGTATCCTACAATGAGCAGTTCTTC
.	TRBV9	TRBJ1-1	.	CASSFVSNTEAFF	TGTGCCAGCAGCTTCGTCTCCAACACTGAAGCTTTCTTT
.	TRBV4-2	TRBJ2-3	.	CASSQDWGRKIDTQYF	TGTGCCAGCAGCCAAGATTGGGGGAGGAAGATAGATACGCAGTATTTT
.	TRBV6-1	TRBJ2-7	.	CASSERRGQYEQYF	TGTGCCAGCAGTGAAAGGAGGGGGCAGTACGAGCAGTACTTC
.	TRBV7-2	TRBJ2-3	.	CASSLPGVSTDTQYF	TGTGCCAGCAGCTTACCCGGGGTGAGCACAGATACGCAGTATTTT
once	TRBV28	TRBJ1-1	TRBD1	CASSSWDRGNTEAFF	TGTGCCAGCAGTTCTTGGGACAGGGGGAACACTGAAGCTTTCTTT
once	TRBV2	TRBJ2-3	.	CASSLLDTQYF	TGTGCCAGCAGTCTGTTGGATACGCAGTATTTT
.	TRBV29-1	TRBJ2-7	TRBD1	CSVSSPGGEQYF	TGCAGCGTCTCTTCCCCAGGGGGCGAGCAGTACTTC
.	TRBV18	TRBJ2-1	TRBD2	CASSTMTSGNSNEQFF	TGTGCCAGCTCAACTATGACTAGCGGGAACTCCAATGAGCAGTTCTTC
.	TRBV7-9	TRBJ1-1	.	CASSAVTGALGTEAFF	TGTGCCAGCAGCGCAGTGACAGGCGCCCTGGGAACTGAAGCTTTCTTT
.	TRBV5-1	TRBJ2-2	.	CASSFSPEGLFPRELFF	TGCGCCAGCAGCTTCTCCCCGGAGGGGCTTTTTCCCCGGGAGCTGTTTTTT
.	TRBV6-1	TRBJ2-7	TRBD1	CASSEMAGGVYEQYF	TGTGCCAGCAGTGAAATGGCAGGGGGCGTTTACGAGCAGTACTTC
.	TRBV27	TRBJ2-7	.	CASAPEAIESYEQYF	TGTGCCAGCGCCCCAGAAGCGATCGAGTCCTACGAGCAGTACTTC
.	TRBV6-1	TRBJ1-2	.	CASSEALPVAGYTF	TGTGCCAGCAGTGAAGCGCTTCCCGTGGCTGGCTACACCTTC
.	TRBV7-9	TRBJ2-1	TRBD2	CASSLGWIRLAGSYNEQFF	TGTGCCAGCAGCTTAGGATGGATTAGGCTAGCGGGAAGTTACAATGAGCAGTTCTTC
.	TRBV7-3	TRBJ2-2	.	CASSLGAVNTGELFF	TGTGCCAGCAGCTTAGGAGCTGTTAACACCGGGGAGCTGTTTTTT
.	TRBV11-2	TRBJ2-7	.	CASSLAIYAGEQYF	TGTGCCAGCAGCTTAGCGATTTACGCAGGCGAGCAGTACTTC
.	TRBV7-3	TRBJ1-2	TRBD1	CASSSDREGGYTF	TGTGCCAGCAGCTCCGACAGGGAAGGCGGCTACACCTTC
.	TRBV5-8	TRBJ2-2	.	CASRRTAVTGELFF	TGTGCCAGCAGGAGGACAGCGGTCACCGGGGAGCTGTTTTTT
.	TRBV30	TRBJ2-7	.	CAWSVPGEQYF	TGTGCCTGGAGTGTACCGGGCGAGCAGTACTTC